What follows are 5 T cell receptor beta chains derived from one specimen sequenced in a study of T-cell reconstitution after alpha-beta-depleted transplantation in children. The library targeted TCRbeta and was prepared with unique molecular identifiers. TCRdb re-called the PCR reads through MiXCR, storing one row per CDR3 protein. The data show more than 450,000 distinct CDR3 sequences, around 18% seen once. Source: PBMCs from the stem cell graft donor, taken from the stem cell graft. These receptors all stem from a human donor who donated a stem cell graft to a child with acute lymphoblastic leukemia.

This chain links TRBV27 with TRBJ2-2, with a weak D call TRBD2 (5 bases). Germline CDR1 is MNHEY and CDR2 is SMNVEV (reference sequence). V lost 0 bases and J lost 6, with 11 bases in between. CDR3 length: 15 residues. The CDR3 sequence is CASSLSQRSAGELFF. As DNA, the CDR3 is TGTGCCAGCAGTTTATCGCAGCGGAGTGCCGGGGAGCTGTTTTTT.

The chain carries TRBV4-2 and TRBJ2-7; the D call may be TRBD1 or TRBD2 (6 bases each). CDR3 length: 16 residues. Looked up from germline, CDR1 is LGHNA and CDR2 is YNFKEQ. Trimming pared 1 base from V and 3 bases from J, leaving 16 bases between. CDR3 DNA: TGTGCCAGCAGCCAAGCGCGGGGACATGGCAGCTACGAGCAGTACTTC. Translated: CASSQARGHGSYEQYF.

In DNA form, the CDR3 reads TGTGCCAGCAGCCCCCACGGAGGGGACGAGCAGTACTTC. Residues: CASSPHGGDEQYF. This rearrangement joins TRBV11-2 to TRBJ2-7; tentative D call: TRBD2 (6 bases). The germline V gene has CDR1 SGHAT and CDR2 FQNNGV. Between the trimmed V and J ends, which lost 5 bases and 5 bases, there was a span of 13 bases. This CDR3 comprises 13 residues.

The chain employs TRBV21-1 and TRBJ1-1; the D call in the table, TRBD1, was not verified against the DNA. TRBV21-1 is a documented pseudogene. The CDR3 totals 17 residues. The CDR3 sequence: CASRGLMGGLGNTEAFF. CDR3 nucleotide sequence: TGTGCCAGCCGTGGGCTAATGGGGGGGCTGGGGAACACTGAAGCTTTCTTT.

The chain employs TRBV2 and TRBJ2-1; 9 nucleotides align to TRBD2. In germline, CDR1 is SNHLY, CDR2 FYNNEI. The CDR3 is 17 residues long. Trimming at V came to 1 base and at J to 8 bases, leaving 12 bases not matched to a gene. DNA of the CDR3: TGTGCCAGCAGTGAAGTCAGGGCGGGAGGGCTGTTGGATGAGCAGTTCTTC. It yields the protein CASSEVRAGGLLDEQFF.